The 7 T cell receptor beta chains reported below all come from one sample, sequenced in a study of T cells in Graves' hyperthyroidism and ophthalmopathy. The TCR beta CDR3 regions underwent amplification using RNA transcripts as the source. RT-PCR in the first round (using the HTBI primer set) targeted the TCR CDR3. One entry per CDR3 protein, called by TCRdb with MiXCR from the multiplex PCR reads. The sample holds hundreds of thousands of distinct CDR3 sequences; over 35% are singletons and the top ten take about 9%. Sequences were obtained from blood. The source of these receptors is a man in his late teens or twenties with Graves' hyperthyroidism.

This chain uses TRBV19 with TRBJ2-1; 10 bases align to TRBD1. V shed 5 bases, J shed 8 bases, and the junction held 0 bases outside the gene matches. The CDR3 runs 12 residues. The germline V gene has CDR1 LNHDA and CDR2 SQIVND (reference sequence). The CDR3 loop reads CASSGTGDEQFF. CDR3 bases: TGTGCCAGTAGTGGGACAGGGGATGAGCAGTTCTTC.

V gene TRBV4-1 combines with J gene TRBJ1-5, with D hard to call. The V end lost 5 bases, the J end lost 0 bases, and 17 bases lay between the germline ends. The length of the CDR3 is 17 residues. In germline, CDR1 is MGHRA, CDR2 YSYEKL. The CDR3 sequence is CASSVHASRGSNQPQHF. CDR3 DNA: TGCGCCAGCAGCGTACATGCCTCTCGGGGTAGCAATCAGCCCCAGCATTTT.

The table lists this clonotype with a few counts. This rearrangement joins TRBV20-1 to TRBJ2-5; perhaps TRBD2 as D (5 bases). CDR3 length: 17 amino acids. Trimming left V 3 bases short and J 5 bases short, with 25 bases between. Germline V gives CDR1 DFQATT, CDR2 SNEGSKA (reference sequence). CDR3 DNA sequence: TGCAGTGCTAGGATGTACACCGCAGGACTCGGCATGGAGACCCAGTACTTC. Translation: CSARMYTAGLGMETQYF.

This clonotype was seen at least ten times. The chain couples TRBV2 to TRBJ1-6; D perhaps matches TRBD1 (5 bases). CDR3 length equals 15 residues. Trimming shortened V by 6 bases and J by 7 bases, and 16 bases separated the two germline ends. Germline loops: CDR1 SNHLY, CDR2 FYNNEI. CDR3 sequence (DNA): TGTGCCAGCAGACGAGGGGTCACGGGCAATTCACCCCTCCACTTT. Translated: CASRRGVTGNSPLHF.

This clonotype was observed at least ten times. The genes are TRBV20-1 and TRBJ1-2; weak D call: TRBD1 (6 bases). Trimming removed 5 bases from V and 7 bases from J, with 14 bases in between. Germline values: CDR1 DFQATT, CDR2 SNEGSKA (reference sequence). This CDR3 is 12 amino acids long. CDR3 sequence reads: CSASTGRSGYTF. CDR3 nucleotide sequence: TGCAGTGCTTCTACAGGGCGGAGTGGCTACACCTTC.

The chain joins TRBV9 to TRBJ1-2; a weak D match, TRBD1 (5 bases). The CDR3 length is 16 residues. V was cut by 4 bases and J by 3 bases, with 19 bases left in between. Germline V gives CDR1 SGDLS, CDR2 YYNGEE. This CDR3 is CASSQERGEADYGYTF. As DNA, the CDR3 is TGTGCCAGCAGCCAAGAAAGAGGGGAGGCGGACTATGGCTACACCTTC. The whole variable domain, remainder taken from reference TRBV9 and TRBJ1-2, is DSGVTQTPKHLITATGQRVTLRCSPRSGDLSVYWYQQSLDQGLQFLIQYYNGEERAKGNILERFSAQQFPDLHSELNLSSLELGDSALYFCASSQERGEADYGYTFGSGTRLTVV.

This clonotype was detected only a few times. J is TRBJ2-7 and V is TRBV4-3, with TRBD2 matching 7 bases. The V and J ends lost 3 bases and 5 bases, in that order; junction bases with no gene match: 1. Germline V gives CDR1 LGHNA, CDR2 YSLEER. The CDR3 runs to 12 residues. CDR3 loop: CASSHRGDEQYF. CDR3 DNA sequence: TGCGCCAGCAGCCACCGGGGGGACGAGCAGTACTTC.